This T cell receptor (beta chain) was sequenced in a study of blood T cell repertoires in COVID-19. The overall study: The United States, Italy and Spain were the sources of the acute and convalescent COVID-19 samples.

The J segment lost 4 bases and the V segment lost 3 bases, leaving 3 bases of the junction unmatched. This CDR3 has 16 amino acids. Germline V gives CDR1 SGHAT, CDR2 FQNNGV. As originally analysed: By means of reference gene primer amplification, nucleated cell counts were estimated. Some clones are missing from TCRdb's copy, which holds only in-frame ones; the method was immunoSEQ multiplex PCR. Clone size and the V and J calls come from that table; the DNA yielded D and trimming. This table has 200,000 or so clones, about nine tenths appearing once. J is TRBJ2-5 and V is TRBV11-2; 15 bases align to TRBD2. Sequencing was carried out using peripheral blood. This TCR came from a man aged 25-45 years with COVID-19, enrolled during active disease. CDR3 residues: CASSLGLAGGRETQYF. DNA for the CDR3: TGTGCCAGCAGCTTGGGACTAGCGGGGGGAAGAGAGACCCAGTACTTC. Together with reference TRBV11-2 and TRBJ2-5, the CDR3 gives the full variable domain: EAGVAQSPRYKIIEKRQSVAFWCNPISGHATLYWYQQILGQGPKLLIQFQNNGVVDDSQLPKDRFSAERLKGVDSTLKIQPAKLEDSAVYLCASSLGLAGGRETQYFGPGTRLLVL.